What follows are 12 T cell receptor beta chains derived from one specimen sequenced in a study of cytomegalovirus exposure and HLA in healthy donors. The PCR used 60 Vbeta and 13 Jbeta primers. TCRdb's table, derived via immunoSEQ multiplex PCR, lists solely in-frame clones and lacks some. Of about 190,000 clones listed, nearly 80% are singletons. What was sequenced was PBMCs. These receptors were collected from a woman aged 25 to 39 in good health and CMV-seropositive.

The DNA of the CDR3 is TGTGCCAGCAGTTTCCGGGTGTACAATGAGCAGTTCTTC. Protein product: CASSFRVYNEQFF. This chain links TRBV27 with TRBJ2-1; no reliable D call. Between the trimmed V and J ends, which lost 3 bases and 4 bases, there was a span of 7 bases. CDR1 is MNHEY, CDR2 SMNVEV, per germline (reference sequence). The CDR3 runs to 13 residues.

Here the CDR3 reads CASSQEEPGAVGQPQHF. CDR3 bases: TGCGCCAGCAGCCAAGAAGAGCCAGGGGCTGTTGGTCAGCCCCAGCATTTT. This chain uses TRBV4-1 with TRBJ1-5; perhaps TRBD1 as D (6 bases). The CDR3 runs 17 residues. CDR1 and CDR2 (germline): MGHRA, YSYEKL. V lost 0 bases and J lost 6, with 18 bases in between.

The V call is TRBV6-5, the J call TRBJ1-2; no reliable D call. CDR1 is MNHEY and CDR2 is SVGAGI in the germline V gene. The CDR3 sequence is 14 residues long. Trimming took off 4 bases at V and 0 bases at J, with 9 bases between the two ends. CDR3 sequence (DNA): TGTGCCAGCAGTTTGTCTCCCGCTAACTATGGCTACACCTTC. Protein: CASSLSPANYGYTF.

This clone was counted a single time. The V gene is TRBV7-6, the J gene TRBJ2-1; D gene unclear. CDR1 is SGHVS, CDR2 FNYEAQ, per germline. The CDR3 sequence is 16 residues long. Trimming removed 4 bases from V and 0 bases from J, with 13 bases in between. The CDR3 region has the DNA TGTGCCAGCAGCTCTTCGGTTCCGAGCTCCTACAATGAGCAGTTCTTC. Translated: CASSSSVPSSYNEQFF.

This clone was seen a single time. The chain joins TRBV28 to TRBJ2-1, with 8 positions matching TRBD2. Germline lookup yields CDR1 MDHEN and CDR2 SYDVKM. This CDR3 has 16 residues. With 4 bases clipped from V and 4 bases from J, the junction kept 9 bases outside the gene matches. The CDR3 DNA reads TGTGCCAGCAGTTCCCCCGCAAGCGGGGGTTACAATGAGCAGTTCTTC. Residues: CASSSPASGGYNEQFF.

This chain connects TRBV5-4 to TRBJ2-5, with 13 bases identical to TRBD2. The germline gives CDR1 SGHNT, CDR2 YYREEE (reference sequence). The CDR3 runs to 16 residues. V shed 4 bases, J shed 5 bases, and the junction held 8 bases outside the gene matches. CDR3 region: CASSPRTSGRAETQYF. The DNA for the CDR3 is TGTGCCAGCAGCCCCAGAACTAGCGGGAGGGCGGAGACCCAGTACTTC.

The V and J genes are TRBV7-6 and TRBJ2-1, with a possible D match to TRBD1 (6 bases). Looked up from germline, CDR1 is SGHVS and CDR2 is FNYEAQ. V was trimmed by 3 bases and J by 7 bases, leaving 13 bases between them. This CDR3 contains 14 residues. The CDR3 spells CASSFDGTRNEQFF. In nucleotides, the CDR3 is TGTGCCAGCAGCTTCGACGGGACACGTAATGAGCAGTTCTTC.

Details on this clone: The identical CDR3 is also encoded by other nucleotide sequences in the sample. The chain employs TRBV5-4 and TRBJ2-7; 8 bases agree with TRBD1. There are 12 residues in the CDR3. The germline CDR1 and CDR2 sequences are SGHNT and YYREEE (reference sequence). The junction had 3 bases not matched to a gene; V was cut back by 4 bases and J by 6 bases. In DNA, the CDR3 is TGTGCCAGCAGCCTCGACAGGGGCGAGCAGTACTTC. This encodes CASSLDRGEQYF.

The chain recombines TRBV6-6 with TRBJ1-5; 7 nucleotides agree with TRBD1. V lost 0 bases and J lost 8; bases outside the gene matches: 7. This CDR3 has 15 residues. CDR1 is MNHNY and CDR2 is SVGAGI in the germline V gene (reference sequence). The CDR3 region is CASSYSGGRREPQHF. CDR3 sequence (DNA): TGTGCCAGCAGTTACTCAGGGGGCCGACGGGAGCCCCAGCATTTT.

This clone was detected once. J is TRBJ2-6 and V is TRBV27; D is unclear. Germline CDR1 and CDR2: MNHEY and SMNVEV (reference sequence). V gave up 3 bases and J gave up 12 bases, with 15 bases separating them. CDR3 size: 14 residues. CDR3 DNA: TGTGCCAGCAGTTTGAGCTCAAACGGCGGCGTCCTGACTTTC. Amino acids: CASSLSSNGGVLTF.

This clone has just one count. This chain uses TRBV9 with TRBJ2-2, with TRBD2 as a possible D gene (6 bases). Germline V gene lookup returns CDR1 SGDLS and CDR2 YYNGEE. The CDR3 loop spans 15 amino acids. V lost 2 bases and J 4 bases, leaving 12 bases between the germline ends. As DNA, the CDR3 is TGTGCCAGCAGCGTGGGCGGGACGGGCACCGGGGAGCTGTTTTTT. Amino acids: CASSVGGTGTGELFF.

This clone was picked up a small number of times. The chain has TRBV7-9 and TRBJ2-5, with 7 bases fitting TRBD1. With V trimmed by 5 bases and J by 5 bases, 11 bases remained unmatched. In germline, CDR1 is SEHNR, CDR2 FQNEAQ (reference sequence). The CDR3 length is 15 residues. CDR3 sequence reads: CASSPGRRGLETQYF. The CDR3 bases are TGTGCCAGCAGCCCTGGTCGTAGGGGGCTGGAGACCCAGTACTTC.